The 14 T cell receptor beta chains below were found in one sample sequenced in a study of T cells in Graves' hyperthyroidism and ophthalmopathy. It was RNA transcripts that yielded the amplified TCR beta CDR3 regions. Initially, a first-round RT-PCR of the TCR CDR3 employed the HTBI primer set. TCRdb called the multiplex PCR reads again in MiXCR, with one record for every CDR3 protein. The table lists about 350,000 distinct CDR3 sequences, 15% to 20% of them singletons. Sequenced sample: blood. The receptors come from a woman under 30 with Graves' hyperthyroidism.

The sample holds many counts of this clonotype. The chain employs TRBV30 and TRBJ1-5, with D tentatively TRBD1 (6 bases). The CDR3 loop spans 13 amino acids. Per germline, CDR1 GTSNPN and CDR2 SVGIG (reference sequence). The ends were cut back, 4 bases at V and 5 bases at J, with 12 bases in the middle. CDR3 DNA: TGTGCCTGGAACGACAGGCTCTATCAGCCCCAGCATTTT. This codes for CAWNDRLYQPQHF.

The gene calls are TRBV20-1 and TRBJ2-7; no clear D gene. This CDR3 comprises 18 residues. Deletions cut 1 base from V and 0 bases from J, with 22 bases between. The germline V gene has CDR1 DFQATT and CDR2 SNEGSKA (reference sequence). CDR3: CSARGALMFAIDSYEQYF. CDR3 sequence (DNA): TGCAGTGCTAGAGGAGCCTTGATGTTTGCTATTGACTCCTACGAGCAGTACTTC.

The rearrangement joins TRBV4-1 to TRBJ1-1, with a tentative D call TRBD1 (5 bases). In germline, CDR1 is MGHRA, CDR2 YSYEKL. The V end was cut by 1 base, the J end by 0 bases, with 12 bases between. There are 16 residues in the CDR3. The DNA for the CDR3 is TGCGCCAGCAGCCAAGCGAACAGGCCTCTGAACACTGAAGCTTTCTTT. Amino acids: CASSQANRPLNTEAFF.

This clonotype occurred many times. In DNA form, the CDR3 reads TGTGCCAGCAGGGGCGGGACGGACTCCTACGAGCAGTACTTC. Translated: CASRGGTDSYEQYF. The chain employs TRBV2 and TRBJ2-7, with a possible D match to TRBD2 (6 bases). V gave up 6 bases and J gave up 0 bases, with 12 bases separating them. The CDR3 contains 14 residues. Germline-derived CDR1 and CDR2 are SNHLY and FYNNEI.

There are a few counts of this clonotype. V is TRBV4-1 and J is TRBJ2-6; 7 bases align to TRBD2. The CDR3 runs to 20 residues. Trimming cost V 0 bases and J 4 bases; bases outside gene matches: 15. Germline V gene sequence: CDR1 MGHRA, CDR2 YSYEKL. In DNA form, the CDR3 reads TGCGCCAGCAGCCAAGAGGTAGCCGGGGGAGGGTATGCGGGGGCCAACGTCCTGACTTTC. Encoded protein: CASSQEVAGGGYAGANVLTF.

This clonotype was seen many times. The V call is TRBV12-3 or TRBV12-4, the J call TRBJ1-2; tentatively, D is TRBD1 (5 bases). CDR3 length: 15 residues. V was shortened by 3 bases and J by 3 bases, with 14 bases between the two germline ends. The CDR3 DNA follows: TGTGCCAGCAGTTTTAACGCAGGGATAGACTATGGCTACACCTTC. This encodes CASSFNAGIDYGYTF.

This clonotype was seen at least ten times. V gene TRBV6-2 or TRBV6-3 combines with J gene TRBJ2-7, with a weak D call TRBD2 (7 bases). This CDR3 contains 19 residues. The V and J ends lost 0 bases and 2 bases respectively, with 23 bases between them. CDR1 is MNHEY and CDR2 is SVGEGT in the germline V gene. CDR3 in DNA: TGTGCCAGCAGTTACTCGGGAGCCTTCGGCGGGGGCTCTACCTACGAGCAGTACTTC. Protein sequence: CASSYSGAFGGGSTYEQYF.

This chain connects TRBV12-3 or TRBV12-4 to TRBJ2-7, with D possibly being TRBD1 or TRBD2 (6 bases each). Between the trimmed V and J ends, which lost 3 bases and 4 bases, there was a span of 10 bases. The CDR3 runs 13 residues. CDR3 nucleotides: TGTGCCAGCAGTTTTTGGGGGGCGTACGAGCAGTACTTC. Its protein product is CASSFWGAYEQYF.

This clonotype has a count of ten or more. This rearrangement joins TRBV5-1 to TRBJ1-3; D remains unclear. The CDR3 has 16 residues. Germline V gene data show CDR1 as SGHRS and CDR2 as YFSETQ. V was cut by 5 bases and J by 2 bases, with 17 bases left in between. CDR3 loop: CASSFGGLLPGNTIYF. The CDR3 bases are TGCGCCAGCAGTTTCGGAGGTTTATTGCCTGGAAACACCATATATTTT. The full variable domain, rest sourced from reference TRBV5-1 and TRBJ1-3, is KAGVTQTPRYLIKTRGQQVTLSCSPISGHRSVSWYQQTPGQGLQFLFEYFSETQRNKGNFPGRFSGRQFSNSRSEMNVSTLELGDSALYLCASSFGGLLPGNTIYFGEGSWLTVV.

This clonotype was observed many times. The rearrangement joins TRBV29-1 to TRBJ2-7; TRBD1 or TRBD2 may be the D gene (6 bases each). Trimming took off 1 base at V and 3 bases at J, with 13 bases between the two ends. The CDR3 has 14 amino acids. Germline V gene sequence: CDR1 SQVTM, CDR2 ANQGSEA. CDR3 residues: CSVEAGALGYEQYF. CDR3 bases: TGCAGCGTTGAAGCGGGGGCGCTTGGCTACGAGCAGTACTTC.

This sequence joins TRBV6-1 and TRBJ1-1, with no clear D. The ends were cut back, 7 bases at V and 3 bases at J, with 6 bases in the middle. Germline lookup yields CDR1 MNHNS and CDR2 SASEGT. This CDR3 has 11 residues. DNA for the CDR3: TGTGCCAGCATTCAGTACACTGAAGCTTTCTTT. This encodes CASIQYTEAFF.

The CDR3 sequence is CASSSIPYLHEQYF. In DNA form, the CDR3 reads TGTGCCAGCAGTTCAATCCCCTACTTGCACGAGCAGTACTTC. The gene calls are TRBV6-5 and TRBJ2-7, with D unresolved. Trimming took 4 bases from V and 5 from J, leaving 15 bases between them. This CDR3 region has 14 residues. Germline-derived CDR1 and CDR2 are MNHEY and SVGAGI.

The chain couples TRBV12-3 or TRBV12-4 to TRBJ1-3; D remains unclear. This CDR3 is 14 amino acids long. Trimming pared 8 bases from V and 4 bases from J, leaving 15 bases between. In DNA form, the CDR3 reads TGTGCCAGCCGTCCCGGAGTGCGAGGAAACACCATATATTTT. Its protein is CASRPGVRGNTIYF.

This clonotype was picked up many times. V is TRBV6-1 and J is TRBJ1-5, with 7 bases lining up with TRBD1. This CDR3 comprises 15 residues. V was clipped by 6 bases and J by 4 bases; unmatched bases: 9. Germline CDR1 is MNHNS and CDR2 is SASEGT. DNA for the CDR3: TGTGCCAGCAGAGAGGGGGCTTTAAGGAATCAGCCCCAGCATTTT. As protein: CASREGALRNQPQHF.